The T cell receptor beta chain described here comes from a study of regulatory T cells in long-lasting Graves disease. Findings and caveats of the study: Clonotypes that were public and shared totalled about 2,500 in persistent patients versus 966 in new patients.

The time point is: newly diagnosed GD, antithyroid drugs for less than 3 months. After RNA was extracted from PBMCs, the TCR library was made from it. About this clonotype: What it binds is not known.

Construction of the TCR beta libraries employed iRepertoire HTBI primers in conjunction with Arm-PCR of CDR3 regions. One entry per CDR3 protein results from TCRdb running MiXCR on the multiplex PCR reads. The profile shows over 500,000 distinct CDR3 sequences, about 15% of them singletons. The germline V and J ends were trimmed by 5 bases and 2 bases, with 13 bases remaining between them. Looked up from germline, CDR1 is SGHDN and CDR2 is FVKESK. The CDR3 extends over 15 amino acids. These data also featured in a second study, about T cells in Graves' hyperthyroidism and ophthalmopathy. That work adds: Most clonotypes that expanded in the thyroid above 0.001 also showed up in blood. For ophthalmopathy, model prediction preceded onset by a median 6.5 months.

This rearrangement joins TRBV14 to TRBJ2-1; D ambiguous. This clonotype was obtained from a man aged 18 to 29 with Graves disease. This specimen was peripheral blood mononuclear cells (PBMCs), taken at new diagnosis, from a patient treated with antithyroid drugs. The CDR3 spells CASSSSLRPYNEQFF. CDR3 nucleotide sequence: TGTGCCAGCAGCTCGTCCCTTAGGCCCTACAATGAGCAGTTCTTC.